The TCR beta chain under discussion was sequenced for a study of T cell responses to AZD1222 COVID-19 vaccine. Study-level findings and limits: Mapped onto spike, vaccine-associated CD4 TCRs spanned it and were dominant at 160-218 and 743-854. It should be noted that donors were predominantly white British and more often female, and clonal diversity was possibly underestimated. Spike-specific TCR breadth and depth went up after people got two AZD1222 doses. Sampling captured repertoires only after the peak T cell response.

About this clone: As yet, its antigen is unknown.

Produced via immunoSEQ multiplex PCR; TCRdb's table is partial and in-frame only. The table shows roughly 150,000 clones, with about 91% occurring only once. Germline V gene data show CDR1 as SQVTM and CDR2 as ANQGSEA. The CDR3 loop spans 14 amino acids. V shed 4 bases and J shed 4 bases, with 14 bases lying between them. The sequenced sample was peripheral blood, obtained on day 0 of MenACWY control vaccination. The source of this sequence is an adult in good health. This chain links TRBV29-1 with TRBJ1-5; perhaps TRBD1 as D (5 bases). CDR3 sequence: CSVGGAGPNQPQHF. DNA of the CDR3: TGCAGCGTTGGGGGAGCAGGGCCTAATCAGCCCCAGCATTTT.